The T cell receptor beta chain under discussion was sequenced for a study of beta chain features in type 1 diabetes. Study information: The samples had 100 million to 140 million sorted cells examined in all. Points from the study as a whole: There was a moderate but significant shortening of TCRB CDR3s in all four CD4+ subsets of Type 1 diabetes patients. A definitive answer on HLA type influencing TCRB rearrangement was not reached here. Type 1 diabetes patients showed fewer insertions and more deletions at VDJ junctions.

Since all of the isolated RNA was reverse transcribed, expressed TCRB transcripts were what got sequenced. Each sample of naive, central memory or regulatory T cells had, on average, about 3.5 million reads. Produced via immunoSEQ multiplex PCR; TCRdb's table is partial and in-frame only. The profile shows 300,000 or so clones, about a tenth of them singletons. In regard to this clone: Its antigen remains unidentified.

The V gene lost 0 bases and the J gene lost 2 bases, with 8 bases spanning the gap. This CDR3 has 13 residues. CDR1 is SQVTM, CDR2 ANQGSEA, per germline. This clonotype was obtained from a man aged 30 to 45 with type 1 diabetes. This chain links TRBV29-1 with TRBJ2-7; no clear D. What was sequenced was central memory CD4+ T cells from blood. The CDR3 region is CSVEDWSTYEQYF. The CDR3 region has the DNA TGCAGCGTTGAAGATTGGTCGACCTACGAGCAGTACTTC.